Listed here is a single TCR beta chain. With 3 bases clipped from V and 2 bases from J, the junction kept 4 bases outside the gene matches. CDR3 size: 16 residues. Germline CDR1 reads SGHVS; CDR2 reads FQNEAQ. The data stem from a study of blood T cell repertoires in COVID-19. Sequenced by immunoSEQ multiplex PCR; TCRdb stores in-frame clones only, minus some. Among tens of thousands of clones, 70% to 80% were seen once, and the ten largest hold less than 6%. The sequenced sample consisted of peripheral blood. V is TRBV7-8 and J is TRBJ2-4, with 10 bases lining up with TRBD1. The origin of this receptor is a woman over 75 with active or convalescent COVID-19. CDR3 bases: TGTGCCAGCAGCTTGACAGGGGGCACGACCAAAAACATTCAGTACTTC. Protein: CASSLTGGTTKNIQYF.